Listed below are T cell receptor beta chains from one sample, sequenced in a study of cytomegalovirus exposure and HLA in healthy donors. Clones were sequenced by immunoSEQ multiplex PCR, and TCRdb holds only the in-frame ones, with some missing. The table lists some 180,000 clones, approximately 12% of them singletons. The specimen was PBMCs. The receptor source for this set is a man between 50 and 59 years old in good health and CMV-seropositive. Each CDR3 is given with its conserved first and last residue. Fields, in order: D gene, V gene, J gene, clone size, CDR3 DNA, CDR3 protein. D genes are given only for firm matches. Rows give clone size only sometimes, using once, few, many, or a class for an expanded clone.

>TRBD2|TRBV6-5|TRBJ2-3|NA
TGTGCCAGCACCTCCTGGACTAGCGGCACAGATACGCAGTATTTT
CASTSWTSGTDTQYF
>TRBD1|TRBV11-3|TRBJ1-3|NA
TGTGCCAGCAGCGTCCCAGGGGGCGTCGGAAACACCATATATTTT
CASSVPGGVGNTIYF
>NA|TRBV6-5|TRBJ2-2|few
TGTGCCAGCAGTTACCAAACGAACACCGGGGAGCTGTTTTTT
CASSYQTNTGELFF
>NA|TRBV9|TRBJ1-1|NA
TGTGCCAGCAGCGTTACGGGAATGAACACTGAAGCTTTCTTT
CASSVTGMNTEAFF
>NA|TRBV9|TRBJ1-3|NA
TGTGCCAGCAGTTACAGGGATAGTCCCCCTGGAAACACCATATATTTT
CASSYRDSPPGNTIYF
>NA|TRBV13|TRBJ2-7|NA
TGTGCCAGCAGCTTAGTGGCAGGGCGATTAAGCTCCTACGAGCAGTACTTC
CASSLVAGRLSSYEQYF
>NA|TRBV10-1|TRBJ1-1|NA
TGCGCCAGCAGGGAAACAGAGAACACTGAAGCTTTCTTT
CASRETENTEAFF
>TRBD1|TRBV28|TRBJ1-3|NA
TGTGCCAGCAGCCGCCGAAGGGACAGGGGGCCAGGAAACACCATATATTTT
CASSRRRDRGPGNTIYF
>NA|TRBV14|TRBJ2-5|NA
TGTGCCAGCAGACCCCTTGGGGGGGCTGAGACCCAGTACTTC
CASRPLGGAETQYF
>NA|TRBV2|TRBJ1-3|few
TGTGCCAGCCTAGGTCGGGACACCATATATTTT
CASLGRDTIYF
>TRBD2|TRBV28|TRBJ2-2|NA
TGTGCCAGCAGAGGTAACGGCGGGGGGGCAAACACCGGGGAGCTGTTTTTT
CASRGNGGGANTGELFF
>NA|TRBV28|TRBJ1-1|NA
TGTGCCAGCAGTCCTCTGGGGCGAGGGGGGGACACTGAAGCTTTCTTT
CASSPLGRGGDTEAFF
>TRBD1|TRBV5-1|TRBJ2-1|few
TGCGCCAGCACCCCAGGACAGGGCTCCTACAATGAGCAGTTCTTC
CASTPGQGSYNEQFF
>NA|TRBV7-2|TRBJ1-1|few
TGTGCCAGCAGCTTAGTGGCAGTGAACACTGAAGCTTTCTTT
CASSLVAVNTEAFF
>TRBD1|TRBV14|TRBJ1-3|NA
TGTGCCAGCAGCCAAGATCTGACAGGGTGGAACACCATATATTTT
CASSQDLTGWNTIYF
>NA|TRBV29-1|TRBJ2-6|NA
TGCAGCGTGAGAGGTGGGGCCAACGTCCTGACTTTC
CSVRGGANVLTF
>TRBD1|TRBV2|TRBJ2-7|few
TGTGCCAGCAGTGCGGGACAGGCGTTCTACGAGCAGTACTTC
CASSAGQAFYEQYF
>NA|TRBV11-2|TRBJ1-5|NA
TGTGCCAGCTCGGGAGGGGTAAATCAGCCCCAGCATTTT
CASSGGVNQPQHF
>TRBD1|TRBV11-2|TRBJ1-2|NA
TGTGCCAGCAGCATTGGGACAGACTATGGCTACACCTTC
CASSIGTDYGYTF